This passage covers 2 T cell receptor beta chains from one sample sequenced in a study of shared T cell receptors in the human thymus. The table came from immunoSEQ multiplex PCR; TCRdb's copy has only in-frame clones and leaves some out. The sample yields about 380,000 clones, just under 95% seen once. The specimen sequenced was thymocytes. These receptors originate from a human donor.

The CDR3 sequence: CASSGPGLAGTDTQYF. The CDR3, as DNA: TGTGCCAGCAGCGGGCCGGGACTAGCGGGTACAGATACGCAGTATTTT. V gene TRBV5-4 combines with J gene TRBJ2-3; 12 bases are shared with TRBD2. V trimming: 4 bases; J trimming: 3 bases; junction bases outside the gene matches: 6. This CDR3 spans 16 amino acids. Germline V gene lookup returns CDR1 SGHNT and CDR2 YYREEE (reference sequence).

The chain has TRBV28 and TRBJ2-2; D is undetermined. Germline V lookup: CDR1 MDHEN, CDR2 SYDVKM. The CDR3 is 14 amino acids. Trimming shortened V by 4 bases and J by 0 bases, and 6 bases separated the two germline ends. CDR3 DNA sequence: TGTGCCAGCAGTTCTCGGGCGAACACCGGGGAGCTGTTTTTT. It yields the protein CASSSRANTGELFF. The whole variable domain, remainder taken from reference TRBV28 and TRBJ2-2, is DVKVTQSSRYLVKRTGEKVFLECVQDMDHENMFWYRQDPGLGLRLIYFSYDVKMKEKGDIPEGYSVSREKKERFSLILESASTNQTSMYLCASSSRANTGELFFGEGSRLTVL.